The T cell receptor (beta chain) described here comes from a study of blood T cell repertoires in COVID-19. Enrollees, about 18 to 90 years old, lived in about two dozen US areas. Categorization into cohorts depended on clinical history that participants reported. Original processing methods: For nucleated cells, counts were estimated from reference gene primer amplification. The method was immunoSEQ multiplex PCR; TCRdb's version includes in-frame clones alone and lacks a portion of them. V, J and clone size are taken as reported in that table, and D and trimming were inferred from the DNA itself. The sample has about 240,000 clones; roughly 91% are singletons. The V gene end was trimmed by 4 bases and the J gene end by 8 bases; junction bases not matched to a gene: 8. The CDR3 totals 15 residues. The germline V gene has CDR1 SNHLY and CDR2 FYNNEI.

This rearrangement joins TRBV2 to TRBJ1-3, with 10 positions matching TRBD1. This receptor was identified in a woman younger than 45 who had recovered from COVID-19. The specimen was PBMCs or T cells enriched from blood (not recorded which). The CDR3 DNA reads TGTGCCAGCAGTGTAAACGGACAGGGGGTAGACACCATATATTTT. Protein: CASSVNGQGVDTIYF.